This is a list of T cell receptor beta chains from one sample in a study of cytomegalovirus exposure and HLA in healthy donors. This table comes from immunoSEQ multiplex PCR, and its TCRdb copy is limited to in-frame clones, with some not included. The sample carries about 93,000 clones, roughly 79% recorded once. The sequenced material came from PBMCs. The receptor set was obtained from a young man in good health and CMV-seronegative. CDR3s include the opening cysteine and the closing phenylalanine or tryptophan. The D gene is left open where the match is weak. The listing skips clone size in some rows; elsewhere it reads once, few, many or a size class.

TRBJ2-5 TRBV4-3 - - TGCGCCAGCAGCCAAGATTTCGGGGGTGGCGAGACCCAGTACTTC CASSQDFGGGETQYF
TRBJ2-3 TRBV10-3 TRBD2 - TGTGCCATCAGTGCAGGACTAGCGGGGGCATCAGATACGCAGTATTTT CAISAGLAGASDTQYF
TRBJ2-3 TRBV27 - - TGTGCCAGCAATCTCGCAACAGCGAAGCGGAACACAGATACGCAGTATTTT CASNLATAKRNTDTQYF
TRBJ2-7 TRBV5-1 TRBD2 - TGCGCCAGCAGCCCGGGACTACGCGATCAGATACCCTCTATGGAGCAGTACTTC CASSPGLRDQIPSMEQYF
TRBJ2-2 TRBV18 - - TGTGCCAGCTCACCATTGAACCTCCGGGAATCCGGGGAGCTGTTTTTT CASSPLNLRESGELFF
TRBJ1-5 TRBV7-6 - - TGTGCCGGCAGCTTAACTGAGCATCAGCCCCAGCATTTT CAGSLTEHQPQHF
TRBJ2-2 TRBV27 TRBD2 - TGTACCAGCAGTTTTCGGGAGGCCGGGTTGGAGCTGTTTTTT CTSSFREAGLELFF
TRBJ2-4 TRBV4-1 TRBD1 - TGCGCCAGCAGCCGCCGGGACAGGGCCGATCCTTTAGCCAAAAACATTCAGTACTTC CASSRRDRADPLAKNIQYF
TRBJ1-3 TRBV6-5 - - TGTGCCAGCAGTTACTCCTCAGGGCCCTCTGGAAACACCATATATTTT CASSYSSGPSGNTIYF
TRBJ2-5 TRBV5-1 TRBD2 few TGCGCCAGCAGCCTTTCCGGGGGGAAAGAGACCCAGTACTTC CASSLSGGKETQYF
TRBJ2-3 TRBV6-5 TRBD2 - TGTTCCCACGACTTCGGGGGGAGCACAGATACGCAGTATTTT CSHDFGGSTDTQYF
TRBJ1-2 TRBV6-1 - few TGTGCCAGCAGTGAAGGGACAGTTGGCTTATATGGCTACACCTTC CASSEGTVGLYGYTF
TRBJ2-2 TRBV9 - - TGTGCCAGCAGCGTAATGGGGCAGGCGAACACCGGGGAGCTGTTTTTT CASSVMGQANTGELFF
TRBJ2-1 TRBV6-6 TRBD2 - TGTGCCAGCAGTCTTAGCGGGGGCTACAATGAGCAGTTCTTC CASSLSGGYNEQFF
TRBJ2-2 TRBV11-2 TRBD1 - TGTGCCAGCAGCGGGTGGACAGGGGGCTCCGGGGAGCTGTTTTTT CASSGWTGGSGELFF
TRBJ2-1 TRBV30 TRBD2 - TGTGCCTGGAGTTCTAGCGGATATAACTACAATGAGCAGTTCTTC CAWSSSGYNYNEQFF
TRBJ2-7 TRBV27 TRBD1 - TGTGCCAGCAGTTTATGGGGACAGGGGGCGATGAACGAGCAGTACTTC CASSLWGQGAMNEQYF
TRBJ1-2 TRBV7-9 TRBD1 - TGTGCCAGCAGCTCCACCCCGGGACAGCTACTTAGCTATGGCTACACCTTC CASSSTPGQLLSYGYTF
TRBJ2-1 TRBV5-1 TRBD1 - TGCGCCAGCAGCTCACGACAGGACAGGGTCCAGCAGTTCTTC CASSSRQDRVQQFF
TRBJ1-1 TRBV7-2 TRBD1 - TGTGCCAGCAGCTTCAGGGGGCCGGTAAGGACTGAAGCTTTCTTT CASSFRGPVRTEAFF
TRBJ1-1 TRBV7-9 - few TGTGCCAGCAGCTTCCAGGGGCGCGACACTGAAGCTTTCTTT CASSFQGRDTEAFF
TRBJ1-2 TRBV7-2 - - TGTGCCAGCAGCTTAGGGCAGGGGATGGGCTACACCTTC CASSLGQGMGYTF
TRBJ2-7 TRBV11-2 TRBD2 - TGTGCCAGCAGCTTAACGGGGGGTCCCTACGAGCAGTACTTC CASSLTGGPYEQYF
TRBJ1-1 TRBV7-2 - - TGTGCCAGCAGCTATCCCGACCACACGGTCAGGGGCACTGAAGCTTTCTTT CASSYPDHTVRGTEAFF
TRBJ2-1 TRBV25-1 - - TGTGCCAGCAGTGAAACTGGCCGGGACACATACAATGAGCAGTTCTTC CASSETGRDTYNEQFF
TRBJ1-5 TRBV2 TRBD1 - TGTGCCAGCAACCCGACAGGGGGCGGTCAGCCCCAGCATTTT CASNPTGGGQPQHF
TRBJ2-2 TRBV5-1 TRBD1 - TGCGCCAGCAGCTTGGCGGGACAGGGGAACACCGGGGAGCTGTTTTTT CASSLAGQGNTGELFF